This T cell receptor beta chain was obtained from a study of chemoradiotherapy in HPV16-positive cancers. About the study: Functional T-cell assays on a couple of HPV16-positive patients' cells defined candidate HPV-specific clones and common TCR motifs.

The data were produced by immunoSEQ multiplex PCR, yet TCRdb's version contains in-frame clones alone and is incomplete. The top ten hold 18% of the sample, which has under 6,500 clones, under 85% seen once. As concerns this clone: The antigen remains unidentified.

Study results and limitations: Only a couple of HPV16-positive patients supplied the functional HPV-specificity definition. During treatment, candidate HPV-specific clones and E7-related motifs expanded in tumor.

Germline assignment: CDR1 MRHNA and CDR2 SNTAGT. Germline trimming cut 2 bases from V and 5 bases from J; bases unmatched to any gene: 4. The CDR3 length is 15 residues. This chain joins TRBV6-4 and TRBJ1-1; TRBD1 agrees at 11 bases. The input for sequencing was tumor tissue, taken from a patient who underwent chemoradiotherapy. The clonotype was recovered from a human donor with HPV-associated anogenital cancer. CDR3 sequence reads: CASSDEDRGLTEAFF. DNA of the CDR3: TGTGCCAGCAGTGACGAGGACAGGGGGCTTACTGAAGCTTTCTTT.